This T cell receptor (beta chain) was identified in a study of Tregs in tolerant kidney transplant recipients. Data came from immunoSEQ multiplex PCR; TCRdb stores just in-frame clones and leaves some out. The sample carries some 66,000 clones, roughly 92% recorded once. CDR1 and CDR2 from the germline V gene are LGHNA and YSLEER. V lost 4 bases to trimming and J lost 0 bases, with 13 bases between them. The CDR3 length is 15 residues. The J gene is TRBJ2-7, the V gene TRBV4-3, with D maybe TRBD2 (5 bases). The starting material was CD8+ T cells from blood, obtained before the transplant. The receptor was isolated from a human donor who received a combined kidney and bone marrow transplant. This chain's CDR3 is CASSLLPGLSYEQYF. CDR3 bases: TGCGCCAGCAGCCTATTACCCGGACTCTCCTACGAGCAGTACTTC.